This T cell receptor beta chain stems from a study of beta chain features in type 1 diabetes. V was trimmed by 5 bases and J by 5 bases, leaving 12 bases between them. CDR3 length: 13 residues. Per germline, CDR1 SEHNR and CDR2 FQNEAQ (reference sequence). This clone showed up just a few times. Expressed TCRB transcripts were sequenced because the isolated RNA had all been reverse transcribed beforehand. TCRdb's table, derived via immunoSEQ multiplex PCR, lists solely in-frame clones and lacks some. The sample comprises 450,000 to 600,000 clones, about 32% of which are singletons, and about 0.065% rests with the top ten.

The receptor's source is a man between 18 and 35 years old in good health. The J gene is TRBJ2-5, the V gene TRBV7-9, with D perhaps matching TRBD1 or TRBD2 (6 bases each). Sequences were obtained from naive CD4+ T cells from blood. CDR3 residues: CASSTQGGETQYF. As DNA, the CDR3 is TGTGCCAGCAGCACCCAAGGGGGGGAGACCCAGTACTTC.